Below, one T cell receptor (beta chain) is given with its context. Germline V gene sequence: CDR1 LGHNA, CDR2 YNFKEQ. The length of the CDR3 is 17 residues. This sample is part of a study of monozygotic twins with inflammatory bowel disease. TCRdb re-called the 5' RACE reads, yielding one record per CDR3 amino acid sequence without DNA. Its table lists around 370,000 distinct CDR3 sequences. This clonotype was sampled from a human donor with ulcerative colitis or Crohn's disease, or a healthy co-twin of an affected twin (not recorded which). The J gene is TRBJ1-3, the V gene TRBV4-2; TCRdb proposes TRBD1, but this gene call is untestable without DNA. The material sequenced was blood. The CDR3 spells CASSQDRNRHSGNTIYF.